This TCR beta chain was profiled in a study of identical twins. This CDR3 contains 15 residues. Trimming pared 5 bases from V and 2 bases from J, leaving 19 bases between. Germline assignment: CDR1 DFQATT and CDR2 SNEGSKA (reference sequence). This clonotype was detected ten times or more. TCRdb re-analysed the 5' RACE reads in MiXCR, keeping a single row per CDR3 protein. The sample has some 690,000 distinct CDR3 sequences; around 20% are singletons. The data were also submitted as part of a second study, on T cells expressing NK-cell markers.

The sequence came from a woman aged 18-29 years in good health. What was sequenced was PBMCs. J is TRBJ2-7 and V is TRBV20-1, with D perhaps TRBD2 (6 bases). The CDR3 DNA follows: TGCAGTGCTGTGAGACTCCGGGGGAACCCCTACGAGCAGTACTTC. Protein sequence: CSAVRLRGNPYEQYF.